This entry is about one T cell receptor beta chain. Its antigen is not identified. These data are taken from a study of shared clonotypes between healthy human individuals. The study's findings and limits: The authors sampled blood alone, and tissue repertoires likely differ.

The CDR3 extends over 15 amino acids. V was shortened by 7 bases and J by 8 bases, with 20 bases between the two germline ends. Germline CDR1 is MNHNS and CDR2 is SASEGT. The data were produced by immunoSEQ multiplex PCR, yet TCRdb's version contains in-frame clones alone and is incomplete. The sample has over 2 million clones, approximately 90% seen once. The origin of this receptor is a man aged 18 to 29 in good health. Some clones in this sample may be carry-over from other donors' samples. The V gene is TRBV6-1, the J gene TRBJ1-4; D is possibly TRBD1 (6 bases). Material: naive CD4+ T cells from PBMCs. As to subset: CD45RA+ positively selected. CDR3 sequence reads: CASNLQGAFGEKLFF. The CDR3 DNA reads TGTGCCAGCAACCTACAGGGTGCCTTTGGAGAAAAACTGTTTTTT.